These T cell receptor beta chains were read from a single sample in a study of breast tumors, draining lymph nodes, adjacent tissues. TCRdb re-analysed the multiplex PCR reads in MiXCR, keeping a single row per CDR3 protein. The sample includes tens of thousands of distinct CDR3 sequences, around 20% seen only once; the top ten take less than 3%. Sequencing used axillary lymph node tissue. Receptor source: a female donor with breast cancer. Some clones in this sample may be carry-over from other donors' samples. Both conserved end residues are part of each CDR3. The D gene is left open where the match is weak. Only some rows state a clone size, as once, few, many or a class for expanded clones.

>many|13|TRBD1|TRBJ2-3|TRBV20-1
TGCAGTGCCTCACTTAGACAGGGGAATACGCAGTATTTT
CSASLRQGNTQYF
>many|15|TRBD1|TRBJ1-2|TRBV4-3
TGCGCCAGCAGCCGAGCACAGGGGGCGGAAAGTGGCTACACCTTC
CASSRAQGAESGYTF
>many|18|TRBD2|TRBJ2-5|TRBV7-6
TGTGCCAGCAGCTTAGATCCGGGAGGGCCTCCCCGGCAGGGGACCCAGTACTTC
CASSLDPGGPPRQGTQYF
>many|15|TRBD2|TRBJ2-5|TRBV20-1
TGCAGTGCTAGGATTAGCGGGAGGCGGGGAGAGACCCAGTACTTC
CSARISGRRGETQYF
>many|14|TRBD2|TRBJ2-3|TRBV20-1
TGCAGTGCTGGAACGGGGGGTGGTACAGATACGCAGTATTTT
CSAGTGGGTDTQYF
>NA|18|NA|TRBJ2-2|TRBV4-1
TGCGCCAGCAGCTACGATGCTCAAGCGACGGATCCCGACGACCTGCTGTTTTTT
CASSYDAQATDPDDLLFF
>few|15|TRBD2|TRBJ2-7|TRBV9
TGTGCCAGCAGCGGGTCGACTAGCGGGAGGTTCGAGCAGTACTTC
CASSGSTSGRFEQYF
>many|15|NA|TRBJ1-2|TRBV15
TGTGCCACCAGCAGAGATGTCGCAGGGTCGTATGGCTACACCTTC
CATSRDVAGSYGYTF
>few|17|NA|TRBJ2-3|TRBV4-3
TGCGCCAGCAGCCAAGATCCCCCGGGACACTACACAGATACGCAGTATTTT
CASSQDPPGHYTDTQYF
>many|14|NA|TRBJ2-1|TRBV29-1
TGCAGCGTTGAATTGGAGGGGAGGTACAATGAGCAGTTCTTC
CSVELEGRYNEQFF
>NA|14|NA|TRBJ2-7|TRBV5-1
TGCACCAGCAAACTCGGGACGGCTGACTACGAGCAGTACTTC
CTSKLGTADYEQYF
>many|13|TRBD1|TRBJ1-2|TRBV25-1
TGTGCCAGCAGTCAGGACAGGGGCTATGGCTACACCTTC
CASSQDRGYGYTF
>many|14|NA|TRBJ2-3|TRBV14
TGTGCCAGCAGCCAGTTCGCGACAACCTATACGCAGTATTTT
CASSQFATTYTQYF
>many|14|NA|TRBJ2-5|TRBV5-1
TGCGCCAGCAGCTTCGCAGGGCAGCAAGAGACCCAGTACTTC
CASSFAGQQETQYF
>many|15|TRBD1|TRBJ2-1|TRBV20-1
TGCAGTGCTAGATCAGGGGGAAGCTCCTACAATGAGCAGTTCTTC
CSARSGGSSYNEQFF
>many|15|NA|TRBJ2-3|TRBV20-1
TGCAGTGCTAGGTTTCGGGACACTTTCACAGATACGCAGTATTTT
CSARFRDTFTDTQYF
>many|17|TRBD1|TRBJ1-2|TRBV5-8
TGTGCCAGCAGCTTAACTGGGAGGGACAGCTCTAACTATGGCTACACCTTC
CASSLTGRDSSNYGYTF
>many|14|NA|TRBJ2-2|TRBV7-9
TGTGCCAGCAGCTTAGGGGTTACGGGCGGGGAGCTGTTTTTT
CASSLGVTGGELFF
>many|15|TRBD2|TRBJ2-2|TRBV5-6
TGTGCCAGCAGGTGGGGACTAGCGGGAGCCGGGGAGCTGTTTTTT
CASRWGLAGAGELFF